The present T cell receptor beta chain was sequenced within a study of human T cells and chemical hapten exposure. Time point noted: pre-sensitization, week 0. As for treatment: therapeutic diphenylcyclopropenone sensitization with weekly scalp DPC. This clonotype came up many times. TCRdb reprocessed the RACE reads via MiXCR and lists one record per CDR3 protein. The data show some 300,000 distinct CDR3 sequences, with 4.5% to 7% seen just once and about 8.7% held by the top ten. This sample comprised whole blood, obtained in connection with sensitization to the hapten diphenylcyclopropenone (DPC). The receptor comes from a woman under 30 with alopecia areata. Some clones in this sample may be carry-over from other donors' samples.

The CDR3 here is CASSYRRPTEAFF. In nucleotides, the CDR3 is TGTGCCAGCAGTTACCGACGGCCCACTGAAGCTTTCTTT. The chain joins TRBV6-5 to TRBJ1-1; D gene uncertain. Per the germline V gene, CDR1 is MNHEY and CDR2 is SVGAGI. The CDR3 is 13 amino acids. Trimming cost V 2 bases and J 4 bases, with 8 bases left between them.